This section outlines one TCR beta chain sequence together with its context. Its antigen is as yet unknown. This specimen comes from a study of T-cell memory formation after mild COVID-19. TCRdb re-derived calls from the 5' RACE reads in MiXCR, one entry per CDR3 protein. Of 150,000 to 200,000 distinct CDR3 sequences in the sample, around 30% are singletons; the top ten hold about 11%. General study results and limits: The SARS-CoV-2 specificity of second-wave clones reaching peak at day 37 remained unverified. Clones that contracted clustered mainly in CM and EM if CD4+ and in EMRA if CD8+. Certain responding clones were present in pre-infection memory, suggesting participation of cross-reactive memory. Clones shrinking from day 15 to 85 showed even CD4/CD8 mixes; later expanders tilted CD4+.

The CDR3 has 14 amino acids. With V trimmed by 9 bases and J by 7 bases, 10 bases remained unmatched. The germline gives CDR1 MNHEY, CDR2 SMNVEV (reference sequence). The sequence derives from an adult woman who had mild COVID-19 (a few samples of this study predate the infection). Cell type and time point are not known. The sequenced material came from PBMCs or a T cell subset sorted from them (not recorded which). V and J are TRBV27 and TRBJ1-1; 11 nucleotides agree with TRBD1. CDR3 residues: CASYEDRGLSEAFF. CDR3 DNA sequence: TGTGCCAGTTATGAGGACAGGGGGCTTAGTGAAGCTTTCTTT.